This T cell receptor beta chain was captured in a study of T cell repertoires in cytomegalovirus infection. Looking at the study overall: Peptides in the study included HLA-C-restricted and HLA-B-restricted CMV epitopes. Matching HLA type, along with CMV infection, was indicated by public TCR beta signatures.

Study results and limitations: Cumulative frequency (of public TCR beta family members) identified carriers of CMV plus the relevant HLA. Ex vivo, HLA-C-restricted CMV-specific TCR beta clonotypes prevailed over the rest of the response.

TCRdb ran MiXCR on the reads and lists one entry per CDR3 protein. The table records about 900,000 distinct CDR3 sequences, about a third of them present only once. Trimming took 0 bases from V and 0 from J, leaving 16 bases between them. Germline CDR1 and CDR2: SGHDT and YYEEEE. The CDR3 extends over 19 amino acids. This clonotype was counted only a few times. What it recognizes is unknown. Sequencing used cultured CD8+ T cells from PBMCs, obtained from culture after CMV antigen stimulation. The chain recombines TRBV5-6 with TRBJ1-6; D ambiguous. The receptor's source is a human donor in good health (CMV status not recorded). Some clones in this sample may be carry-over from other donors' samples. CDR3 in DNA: TGTGCCAGCAGCTTGGATGTGCGGACGGCGGACTCCTATAATTCACCCCTCCACTTT. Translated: CASSLDVRTADSYNSPLHF.